This T cell receptor (beta chain) was captured in a study of T cell responses to AZD1222 COVID-19 vaccine. Worth noting for this clone: Its cognate antigen is unknown.

TCRdb keeps only in-frame clones here, not all; method: immunoSEQ multiplex PCR. The sample records 150,000 to 200,000 clones, roughly 93% being singletons. Whole-study findings and limits: In the spike-specific TCR repertoire, nearly half reportedly target unmutated variant regions. White British donors predominated, females outnumbered males, and clonal diversity was possibly underestimated.

This receptor was taken from an adult in good health. The source material was peripheral blood, sampled on day 0 of AZD1222 vaccination.

CDR3 loop: CATSSRQGADYGYTF. The CDR3 nucleotides read TGTGCCACCAGCTCCCGACAGGGGGCGGACTATGGCTACACCTTC. The chain uses TRBV15 and TRBJ1-2, with TRBD1 identical over 10 bases. The CDR3 has 15 residues. V shed 5 bases, J shed 3 bases, and the junction held 6 bases outside the gene matches. Germline values: CDR1 LNHNV, CDR2 YYDKDF (reference sequence).